The 14 T cell receptor beta chains presented below share a single source sample, sequenced in a study of tumor-infiltrating lymphocytes in oesophageal squamous cell carcinoma (dated by TCRdb to the mid-2010s). Library preparation employed PCR. The data were produced on an Illumina HiSeq 2000. TCRdb ran its own pipeline on the public reads, namely fastp trimming at Q25 and MiXCR clone calling, and kept in-frame beta chains. Each CDR3 protein gets just one entry, which takes the most common genes and DNA from the rows behind it. Here the sample has 5,500 to 6,500 distinct CDR3 sequences; approximately 14% occur a single time. Of the sample, approximately 23% falls within the top ten clones. The sequencing sample was made of normal esophageal tissue next to the tumor. Receptors were obtained from a male donor with esophageal squamous cell carcinoma.

This clonotype appeared a few times. V and J are TRBV28 and TRBJ1-5; D gene ambiguous. V gave up 8 bases and J gave up 3 bases, with 8 bases separating them. This CDR3 is built from 12 residues. The germline V gene has CDR1 MDHEN and CDR2 SYDVKM. The CDR3 protein is CASAQTNQPQHF. CDR3 in DNA: TGTGCCAGCGCGCAGACCAATCAGCCCCAGCATTTT. Together with reference TRBV28 and TRBJ1-5, the CDR3 gives the full variable domain: DVKVTQSSRYLVKRTGEKVFLECVQDMDHENMFWYRQDPGLGLRLIYFSYDVKMKEKGDIPEGYSVSREKKERFSLILESASTNQTSMYLCASAQTNQPQHFGDGTRLSIL.

This clonotype was observed at least ten times. The rearrangement uses TRBV12-3 or TRBV12-4 and TRBJ2-5; a weak D match, TRBD2 (6 bases). The CDR3 is 15 amino acids. Trimming removed 2 bases from V and 11 bases from J, with 21 bases in between. CDR3 protein: CASSLNFGGVNEQYF. The DNA for the CDR3 is TGTGCCAGCAGTTTAAATTTCGGGGGAGTGAATGAGCAGTACTTC.

This clonotype was recorded many times. The rearrangement links TRBV12-3 or TRBV12-4 to TRBJ1-2; tentative D call: TRBD1 (5 bases). Trimming shortened V by 1 base and J by 8 bases, and 14 bases separated the two germline ends. The CDR3 loop spans 14 amino acids. The CDR3 DNA follows: TGTGCCAGCAGTTTAGTTACGGGGACGGGGGGCTACACCTTC. Residues: CASSLVTGTGGYTF.

CDR3 DNA sequence: TGCGCCAGCAGCTTGGGCACGTCGAGGGGGGGGATGAATGAAAAACTGTTTTTT. This encodes CASSLGTSRGGMNEKLFF. The chain is built from TRBV5-1 and TRBJ1-4; tentatively, D is TRBD1 (6 bases). Germline CDR1 and CDR2: SGHRS and YFSETQ. This CDR3 spans 18 amino acids. V lost 0 bases and J lost 5, with 20 bases in between.

This clonotype occurred many times. Given a much more abundant clone one base away, this may be a read error. J is TRBJ2-7 and V is TRBV6-1; 7 bases match TRBD2. The germline CDR1 and CDR2 sequences are MNHNS and SASEGT. This CDR3 region has 15 residues. The ends lost 4 bases at V and 7 bases at J; junction bases unmatched: 13. In DNA, the CDR3 is TGTGCCAGCAGTGTGAGCGGGGCTGGGGATAATGAGCAGTACTTC. It is translated as CASSVSGAGDNEQYF.

For this clonotype: This clone may be a read error of a much larger clone one base away. CDR3 DNA sequence: TGCGCCTGCAGCTTGGGACTAGCGGGGAGATCCACAGATACGCAGTATTTT. Translation: CACSLGLAGRSTDTQYF. This rearrangement joins TRBV5-1 to TRBJ2-3; TRBD2 matches 13 bases. The CDR3 has 17 amino acids. The V gene's germline CDR1 is SGHRS and CDR2 YFSETQ.

The table lists this clonotype with a few counts. The chain combines TRBV6-1 with TRBJ2-4; 8 bases line up with TRBD1. The J call is uncertain, as TRBJ1-2 better fits the DNA end. Germline V gene lookup returns CDR1 MNHNS and CDR2 SASEGT. The CDR3 is made up of 15 amino acids. DNA of the CDR3: TGTGCCAGCAGTCGGACGTCGACAGGGGAGGGTGGCTACACCTTC. Translating gives CASSRTSTGEGGYTF.

The chain recombines TRBV7-3 with TRBJ2-2; 16 nucleotides line up with TRBD2. Trimming removed 5 bases from V and 7 bases from J; junction bases left unmatched: 13. The CDR3 contains 19 residues. Germline loops: CDR1 SGHTA, CDR2 FQGTGA. CDR3 DNA: TGTGCCAGCAGCACCTCCGGCGGGACTAGCGGGGGGGCGAACGGGGAGCTGTTTTTT. This sequence encodes CASSTSGGTSGGANGELFF.

This clonotype is categorized as medium-sized. V gene TRBV7-2 combines with J gene TRBJ1-4; D may be TRBD1 (5 bases). With 0 bases removed from V and 10 bases from J, the gap between germline ends came to 12 bases. The CDR3 is made up of 14 amino acids. Germline CDR1 and CDR2: SGHTA and FQGNSA. CDR3 region: CASSLAGTSRKLFF. The CDR3 region has the DNA TGTGCCAGCAGCTTAGCCGGGACCAGTCGAAAACTGTTTTTT.

This clonotype is labeled medium-sized (0.01 to 0.1%). V usage is TRBV28 and J usage is TRBJ2-1; TRBD2 aligns across 10 bases. Trimming took 5 bases from V and 4 from J; bases not matched to a gene: 5. Germline V gene sequence: CDR1 MDHEN, CDR2 SYDVKM. CDR3 size: 15 residues. As DNA, the CDR3 is TGTGCCAGCAGTCCCCTAGCGGGGGTGTACAATGAGCAGTTCTTC. Protein: CASSPLAGVYNEQFF.

For this clonotype: This could be a read error, since a much larger clone is one nucleotide away. This chain connects TRBV3-1 to TRBJ2-7; D gene ambiguous. The germline gives CDR1 LGHDT, CDR2 YNNKEL (reference sequence). This CDR3 is 12 amino acids long. V was cut by 4 bases and J by 7 bases, with 11 bases left in between. In DNA, the CDR3 is TGTGCCAGCAGCCTACTGGTCAATGAGCAGTACTTC. It codes for CASSLLVNEQYF.

Only a few counts were recorded for this clonotype. Because it lacks the conserved phenylalanine or tryptophan at the end, this CDR3 is likely a read error. The limits of the CDR3 on the DNA are not certain, so only TCRdb's listed CDR3 is given. The chain joins TRBV28 to TRBJ2-1; the D call in the table, TRBD1, was not verified against the DNA. The CDR3 adds up to 15 amino acids, both ends counted. Germline assignment: CDR1 MDHEN and CDR2 SYDVKM. The CDR3 is CASNPGGSYGYTFGS.

By share, this clonotype ranks as medium-sized. The chain joins TRBV12-3 or TRBV12-4 to TRBJ2-2; D possibly corresponds to TRBD1 (5 bases). This CDR3 contains 16 residues. With 6 bases removed from V and 0 bases from J, the gap between germline ends came to 14 bases. This CDR3 reads CASRLYRSSNTGELFF. The CDR3 bases are TGTGCCAGCAGACTGTACAGGTCGTCGAACACCGGGGAGCTGTTTTTT.

This clonotype has a count of ten or more. The chain employs TRBV12-3 or TRBV12-4 and TRBJ1-1; TRBD1 might be the D (6 bases). The CDR3 consists of 14 residues. V lost 6 bases to trimming and J lost 5 bases, with 16 bases between them. The CDR3 loop is CASSGAGHITEAFF. CDR3 sequence (DNA): TGTGCCAGCAGCGGGGCGGGACACATAACTGAAGCTTTCTTT.